This TCR beta chain was identified in a study of early T cells in non-severe SARS-CoV-2 infection. V lost 3 bases to trimming and J lost 2 bases; unmatched junction nucleotides: 8. Germline V gene sequence: CDR1 MNHEY, CDR2 SMNVEV (reference sequence). This CDR3 has 17 amino acids. TCRdb re-called the 5' RACE reads with MiXCR, one entry per CDR3 protein. The table has over 45,000 distinct CDR3 sequences, about 7.7% seen once. This clonotype came up a few times. Sequenced material: whole blood, taken at baseline. V gene TRBV27 combines with J gene TRBJ1-5, with 9 nucleotides matching TRBD1. The receptor comes from an adult who was a healthcare worker with PCR-confirmed SARS-CoV-2 infection or an uninfected control (not recorded which). The CDR3 region has the DNA TGTGCCAGCAGTTTGGGGACAGGGAGGTTCGGCAATCAGCCCCAGCATTTT. Translating it yields CASSLGTGRFGNQPQHF.